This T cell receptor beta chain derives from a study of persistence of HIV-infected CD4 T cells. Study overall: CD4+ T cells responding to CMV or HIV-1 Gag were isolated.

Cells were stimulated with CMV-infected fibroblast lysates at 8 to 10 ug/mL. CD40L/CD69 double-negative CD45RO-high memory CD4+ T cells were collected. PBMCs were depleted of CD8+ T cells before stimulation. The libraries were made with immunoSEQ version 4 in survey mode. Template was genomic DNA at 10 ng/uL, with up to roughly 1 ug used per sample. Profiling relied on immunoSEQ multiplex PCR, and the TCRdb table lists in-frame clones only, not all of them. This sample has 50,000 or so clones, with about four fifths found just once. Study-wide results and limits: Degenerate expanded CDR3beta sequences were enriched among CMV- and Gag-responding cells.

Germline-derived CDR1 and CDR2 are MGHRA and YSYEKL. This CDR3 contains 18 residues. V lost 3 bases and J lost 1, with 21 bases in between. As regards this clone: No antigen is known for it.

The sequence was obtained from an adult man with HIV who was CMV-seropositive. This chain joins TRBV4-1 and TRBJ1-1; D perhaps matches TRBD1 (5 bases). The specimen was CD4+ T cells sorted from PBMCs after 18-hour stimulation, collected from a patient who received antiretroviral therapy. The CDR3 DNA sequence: TGCGCCAGCAGCCAGGCCCCCGGGACCCAATTTAAGAACACTGAAGCTTTCTTT. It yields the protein CASSQAPGTQFKNTEAFF.